These 14 T cell receptor beta chains were sequenced from one sample in a study of blood T cell repertoires in COVID-19. The table came from immunoSEQ multiplex PCR; TCRdb's copy has only in-frame clones and leaves some out. Here the sample spans 200,000 to 250,000 clones, approximately 85% being singletons. Sequenced: peripheral blood. These receptors came from a man aged 50-59 years who had recovered from COVID-19.

This clone was observed a handful of times. The chain links TRBV18 to TRBJ1-2; 7 bases map to TRBD1. The V gene end was trimmed by 6 bases and the J gene end by 7 bases; junction bases not matched to a gene: 11. Germline loops: CDR1 KGHSH, CDR2 LQKENI. This CDR3 contains 14 residues. CDR3 sequence reads: CASSGDRKGSGYTF. The CDR3 region has the DNA TGTGCCAGCTCTGGGGACAGAAAAGGGAGTGGCTACACCTTC.

This sequence joins TRBV7-2 and TRBJ1-6; weak D call: TRBD1 (6 bases). V was shortened by 5 bases and J by 10 bases, with 21 bases between the two germline ends. The germline gives CDR1 SGHTA, CDR2 FQGNSA. CDR3 length equals 16 residues. The CDR3 DNA follows: TGTGCCAGCAGCCGTCTGACTGGGGTAGGGGGATCACCCCTCCACTTT. Protein: CASSRLTGVGGSPLHF.

This clone was observed a handful of times. The V gene is TRBV10-1, the J gene TRBJ1-1; D is unclear. CDR3 size: 13 residues. V was cut by 2 bases and J by 1 base, with 5 bases left in between. Germline V gene lookup returns CDR1 WNHNN and CDR2 SYGVQD (reference sequence). The CDR3 loop is CASSETSNTEAFF. Here the CDR3 DNA reads TGCGCCAGCAGTGAGACTTCGAACACTGAAGCTTTCTTT.

The chain uses TRBV5-6 and TRBJ1-5, with TRBD1 matching 9 bases. Per the germline V gene, CDR1 is SGHDT and CDR2 is YYEEEE. V lost 4 bases, J lost 6 bases, and 17 bases stayed unmatched. This CDR3 has 18 residues. CDR3 region: CASSASWWRGQGPQPQHF. CDR3 DNA sequence: TGTGCCAGCAGCGCCTCTTGGTGGAGGGGACAGGGCCCTCAGCCCCAGCATTTT.

V gene TRBV28 combines with J gene TRBJ2-5; 8 bases match TRBD2. Trimming cost V 4 bases and J 5 bases; bases outside gene matches: 9. The CDR3 totals 15 residues. The germline CDR1 and CDR2 sequences are MDHEN and SYDVKM. This chain's CDR3 is CASSSYGRGDETQYF. CDR3 nucleotide sequence: TGTGCCAGCAGTTCCTACGGGAGGGGCGACGAGACCCAGTACTTC.

This chain uses TRBV21-1 with TRBJ2-5; the table's D call of TRBD2 was not tested on the DNA. TRBV21-1 is a recognized pseudogene. The length of the CDR3 is 15 residues. The CDR3 DNA reads TGTGCCAGCACCCTTCCTAGCGGGAGTCAAGAGACCCAGTACTTC. This encodes CASTLPSGSQETQYF.

The J gene is TRBJ1-2, the V gene TRBV6-1; D is possibly TRBD1 (6 bases). Looked up from germline, CDR1 is MNHNS and CDR2 is SASEGT. This CDR3 has 15 residues. The V gene lost 1 base and the J gene lost 2 bases, with 11 bases spanning the gap. The CDR3 loop reads CASSEVEGTNYGYTF. The DNA of the CDR3 is TGTGCCAGCAGTGAAGTTGAGGGGACAAACTATGGCTACACCTTC.

This chain links TRBV18 with TRBJ2-7; 7 bases map to TRBD2. Germline V gene lookup returns CDR1 KGHSH and CDR2 LQKENI. The CDR3 spans 15 residues. Trimming cost V 4 bases and J 0 bases; bases outside gene matches: 6. DNA of the CDR3: TGTGCCAGCTCACAAGCCGGGACTAACTCCTACGAGCAGTACTTC. Protein product: CASSQAGTNSYEQYF.

V gene TRBV5-1 combines with J gene TRBJ2-4, with 7 bases aligning to TRBD2. This CDR3 spans 14 amino acids. After removal of 4 bases from V and 1 base from J, the junction contained 2 bases not matched to a gene. The germline V gene has CDR1 SGHRS and CDR2 YFSETQ. The CDR3 protein is CASSTLAAKNIQYF. For the CDR3, the DNA is TGCGCCAGCAGCACACTAGCGGCCAAAAACATTCAGTACTTC.

This chain links TRBV28 with TRBJ2-7; 10 positions agree with TRBD2. The CDR3 has 17 amino acids. V was clipped by 3 bases and J by 0 bases; unmatched bases: 8. CDR1 MDHEN and CDR2 SYDVKM come from the germline V gene. The CDR3 nucleotides are TGTGCCAGCAGTTTGGTTCAACTAGCGGGGTCCTCCTACGAGCAGTACTTC. This sequence encodes CASSLVQLAGSSYEQYF. Full variable domain (missing parts from reference TRBV28 and TRBJ2-7): DVKVTQSSRYLVKRTGEKVFLECVQDMDHENMFWYRQDPGLGLRLIYFSYDVKMKEKGDIPEGYSVSREKKERFSLILESASTNQTSMYLCASSLVQLAGSSYEQYFGPGTRLTVT.

This clone was recorded only once. The chain joins TRBV2 to TRBJ1-1; the match to TRBD1 covers 9 bases. The CDR3 is made up of 14 amino acids. The V and J ends lost 6 bases and 4 bases, in that order; junction bases with no gene match: 6. From germline, CDR1 is SNHLY and CDR2 FYNNEI. CDR3: CASRVTGGITEAFF. The CDR3 bases are TGTGCCAGCAGGGTGACAGGGGGTATCACTGAAGCTTTCTTT.

The genes are TRBV20-1 and TRBJ2-1; TRBD2 matches 10 bases. Germline CDR1 DFQATT, CDR2 SNEGSKA (reference sequence). The junction had 7 bases not matched to a gene; V was cut back by 3 bases and J by 2 bases. The CDR3 runs to 16 residues. The DNA for the CDR3 is TGCAGTGCTAGTAAAAGCGGGAGGGGGACCTACAATGAGCAGTTCTTC. Its protein is CSASKSGRGTYNEQFF.

The chain recombines TRBV27 with TRBJ1-6, with D unclear. This CDR3 spans 14 amino acids. CDR1 and CDR2 from the germline V gene are MNHEY and SMNVEV (reference sequence). Trimming stripped 4 bases from V and 4 bases from J, with 8 bases between. The CDR3 DNA reads as TGTGCCAGCAGTTATTCGGGGTATAATTCACCCCTCCACTTT. It translates to CASSYSGYNSPLHF.

V usage is TRBV9 and J usage is TRBJ2-1, with TRBD1 identical over 7 bases. Germline V gene data show CDR1 as SGDLS and CDR2 as YYNGEE. The CDR3 is 14 amino acids. V shed 4 bases and J 6 bases; nucleotides not matched to a gene: 7. The CDR3 sequence is CASSPRQGPNEQFF. The DNA for the CDR3 is TGTGCCAGCAGCCCCAGACAGGGACCCAATGAGCAGTTCTTC.